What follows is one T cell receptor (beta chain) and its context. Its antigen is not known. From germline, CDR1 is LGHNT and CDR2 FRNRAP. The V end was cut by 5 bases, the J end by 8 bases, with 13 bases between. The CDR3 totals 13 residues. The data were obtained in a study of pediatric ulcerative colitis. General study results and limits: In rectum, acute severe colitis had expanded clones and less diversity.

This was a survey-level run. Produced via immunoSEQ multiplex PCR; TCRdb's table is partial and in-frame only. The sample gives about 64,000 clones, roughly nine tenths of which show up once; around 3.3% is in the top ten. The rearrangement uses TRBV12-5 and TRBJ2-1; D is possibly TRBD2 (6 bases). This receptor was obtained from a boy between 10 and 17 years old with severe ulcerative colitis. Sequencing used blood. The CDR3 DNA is TGTGCTAGTGGTAATAGACTAGTCGATGAGCAGTTCTTC. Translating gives CASGNRLVDEQFF.